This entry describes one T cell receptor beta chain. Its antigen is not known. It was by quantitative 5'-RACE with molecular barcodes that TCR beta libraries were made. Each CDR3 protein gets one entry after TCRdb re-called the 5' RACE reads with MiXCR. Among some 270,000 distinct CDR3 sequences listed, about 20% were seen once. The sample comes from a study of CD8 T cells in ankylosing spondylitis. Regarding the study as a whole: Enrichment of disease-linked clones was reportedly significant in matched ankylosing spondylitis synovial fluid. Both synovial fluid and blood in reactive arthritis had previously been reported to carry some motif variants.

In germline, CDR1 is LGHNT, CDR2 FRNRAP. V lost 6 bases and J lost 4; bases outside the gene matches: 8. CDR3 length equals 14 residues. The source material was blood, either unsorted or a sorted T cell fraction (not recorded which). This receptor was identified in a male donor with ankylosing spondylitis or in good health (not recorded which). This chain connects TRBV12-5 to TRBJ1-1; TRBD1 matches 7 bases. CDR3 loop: CASGDRVGTTEAFF. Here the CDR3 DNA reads TGTGCTAGTGGCGACAGGGTTGGGACCACTGAAGCTTTCTTT.